The TCR beta chain under discussion was sequenced for a study of cytomegalovirus exposure and HLA in healthy donors. Germline CDR1 SGHRS, CDR2 YFSETQ. V lost 3 bases and J lost 1, with 13 bases in between. This CDR3 region has 15 residues. The study ran its PCR with 60 Vbeta and 13 Jbeta primers. Measured with immunoSEQ multiplex PCR; TCRdb has only the in-frame clones, and not every one. The sample contains around 120,000 clones, under 80% of which appear only once. Sequencing was carried out using PBMCs. The chain has TRBV5-1 and TRBJ1-1; TRBD1 is a possible D gene (5 bases). The TCR comes from a man aged 60 to 75 in good health and CMV-seropositive. CDR3 sequence reads: CASSWAQTANTEAFF. As DNA, the CDR3 is TGCGCCAGCAGCTGGGCCCAGACAGCGAACACTGAAGCTTTCTTT.